The T cell receptor beta chain under discussion was sequenced for a study of T cells after yellow fever vaccination. Study background: Each low-cell-number fraction was prepared by means of SMART-Seq v4 Ultra Low Input.

This clonotype was seen a few times. MiXCR, run by TCRdb on the 5' RACE reads, gives a single entry per CDR3 protein. The repertoire has 500,000 to 700,000 distinct CDR3 sequences, 15% to 20% of them found once; the top ten carry around 15%. Trimming took 6 bases from V and 9 from J; bases not matched to a gene: 15. Germline CDR1 reads SQVTM; CDR2 reads ANQGSEA. CDR3 size: 15 residues. The material sequenced was PBMCs, taken 15 days after the yellow fever booster vaccination. V is TRBV29-1 and J is TRBJ2-1; 9 bases line up with TRBD2. The receptor was derived from a young man who received the YFV17D yellow fever vaccine. CDR3 in DNA: TGCAGCGTCCCACGTCCCTTAGCGGGAGCGAGTGAGCAGTTCTTC. Protein: CSVPRPLAGASEQFF.